This T cell receptor (beta chain) was profiled in a study of human T cells and chemical hapten exposure. About the research overall: Donors were sensitized with 2% DPC on the upper inner arm.

Study-level findings and limits: No change in TCRs above 1 in 1000 frequency was produced by DPC sensitization.

Documented time point: pre-sensitization, week 0. Treatment noted: therapeutic diphenylcyclopropenone sensitization with weekly scalp DPC. TCRdb independently ran MiXCR on the RACE reads; one entry per CDR3 protein. Of tens of thousands of distinct CDR3 sequences listed, 12% to 15% were seen once; the top ten hold 3.5% to 6%. In the case of this clonotype: Its specificity is not known.

V gave up 2 bases and J gave up 6 bases, with 16 bases separating them. This CDR3 is 14 amino acids long. Germline V lookup: CDR1 DFQATT, CDR2 SNEGSKA (reference sequence). Sequencing was performed on whole blood, taken in connection with sensitization to the hapten diphenylcyclopropenone (DPC). The receptor was derived from a woman between 45 and 65 years old with alopecia areata. Some clones in this sample may be carry-over from other donors' samples. The chain carries TRBV20-1 and TRBJ1-1; possible D gene TRBD1, 5 bases. The CDR3 loop is CSARSGQGISEAFF. CDR3 sequence (DNA): TGCAGTGCTAGATCCGGGCAGGGTATCTCTGAAGCTTTCTTT.